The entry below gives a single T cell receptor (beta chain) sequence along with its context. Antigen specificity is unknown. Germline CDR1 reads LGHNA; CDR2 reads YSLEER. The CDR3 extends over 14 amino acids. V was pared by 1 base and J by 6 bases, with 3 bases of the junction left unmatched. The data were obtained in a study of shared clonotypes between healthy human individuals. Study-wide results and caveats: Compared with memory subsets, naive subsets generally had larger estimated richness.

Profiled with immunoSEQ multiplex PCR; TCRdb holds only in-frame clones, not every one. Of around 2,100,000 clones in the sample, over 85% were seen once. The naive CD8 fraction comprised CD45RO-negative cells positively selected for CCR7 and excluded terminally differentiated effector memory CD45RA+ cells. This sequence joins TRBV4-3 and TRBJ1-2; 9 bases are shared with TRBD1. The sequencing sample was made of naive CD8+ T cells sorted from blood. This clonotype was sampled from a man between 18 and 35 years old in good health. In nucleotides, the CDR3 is TGCGCCAGCAGCCAAGGATGGACAGGGGATGGCTACACCTTC. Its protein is CASSQGWTGDGYTF.